The present TCR beta chain was sequenced within a study of OX40 agonist ivuxolimab in advanced cancers. About the full investigation: Ivuxolimab was an agonistic, fully human IgG2 monoclonal antibody directed against OX40 (CD134), a costimulatory receptor. Patients were allowed to have had prior anti-PD-1, anti-PD-L1 or anti-CTLA-4 therapy, and roughly 40% of the dose-escalation patients had previously received checkpoint inhibitors. Peripheral TCRbeta sequencing was intended to test whether TCR sequence diversity was altered and clonal T-cell expansion was caused by ivuxolimab. Of the approximately 54 dose-escalation patients, hepatocellular carcinoma was present in about 20, melanoma in approximately 15, renal cell carcinoma in 9 and head and neck cancer in 9. The paper reports the monotherapy dose-escalation portion (N of about 47 patients) of the phase I ivuxolimab trial. Intravenous ivuxolimab was administered to patients every 2 weeks at six dose levels: 0.01, 0.1, 0.3, 1.5, 3 and 10 mg/kg. In the dose-escalation cohort, more than 75% of patients were male, and the mean age was around 60 years, with a range of about 23 to 85. Partial responses occurred in three dose-escalation patients: two with cutaneous melanoma and one with hepatocellular carcinoma.

Overall results and qualifications from the work: In the 0.1-3.0 mg/kg groups, partial responders had among the lowest normalized peripheral clonal expansion, particularly in CD8+ T cells. Which antigens the clonally expanded peripheral T cells were specific for was not determined. Low levels of normalized T-cell clonal expansion were also seen in some patients who did not respond. Clonal expansion of both CD4+ and CD8+ blood T cells was observed from baseline to week 6 at doses 0.1 to 3.0 mg/kg. After ivuxolimab, CD8+ T cells had more expanded clones than CD4+ T cells on average.

This clone showed up just once. Its antigen is still unknown. Per-nucleotide qualities are absent, and no much larger clonotype sits a single base away. V and J lose 0 bases and 4 bases, and a span of 19 bases separates them. Via the germline V gene, CDR1 is SGHRS and CDR2 YFSETQ. Taken from cysteine to phenylalanine, the CDR3 has 17 residues. Only the CDR3 region is kept as DNA, spanning 51 bases read in frame from base 1. Genomic DNA was isolated from the sorted cells so that the TCRbeta CDR3 region could be sequenced. TCRbeta CDR3 regions were sequenced using the immunoSEQ Assay. As stored in TCRdb, this immuneACCESS dataset retains in-frame rearrangements with V and J assigned. A fraction of the clones does not appear; measured against another copy, unresolved V genes explain less than half of the discrepancy, and the remainder lacks a known reason. This sample holds around 62,000 clones; about four fifths were observed only once. 4% to 4.5% of the sample belongs to the ten largest clones.

Patients with a history of autoimmune disease or receiving systemic immunosuppression were excluded from the trial. In every dose cohort, peripheral blood was drawn for TCR sequencing at baseline, cycle 4 day 1, and cycle 7 day 1. The samples were taken from a phase I, first-in-human, multicenter, open-label dose-escalation trial of ivuxolimab. Adults with locally advanced or metastatic melanoma, renal cell carcinoma, hepatocellular carcinoma or head and neck squamous cell carcinoma were enrolled in the trial. CD4+ and CD8+ T cells were sorted separately from peripheral blood before TCR sequencing.

The clonotype was recovered from an adult with an advanced solid tumor such as melanoma, head and neck, liver or kidney cancer. The source was CD4+ or CD8+ T cells sorted from blood, collected in a trial of the OX40 agonist ivuxolimab. This chain is built from TRBV5-1 and TRBJ1-1; no D gene is confidently identified. Here is the DNA: TGCGCCAGCAGCTTGGCCGATGGCAGTCCGGGTGGCACTGAAGCTTTCTTT. Its translation reads: CASSLADGSPGGTEAFF.